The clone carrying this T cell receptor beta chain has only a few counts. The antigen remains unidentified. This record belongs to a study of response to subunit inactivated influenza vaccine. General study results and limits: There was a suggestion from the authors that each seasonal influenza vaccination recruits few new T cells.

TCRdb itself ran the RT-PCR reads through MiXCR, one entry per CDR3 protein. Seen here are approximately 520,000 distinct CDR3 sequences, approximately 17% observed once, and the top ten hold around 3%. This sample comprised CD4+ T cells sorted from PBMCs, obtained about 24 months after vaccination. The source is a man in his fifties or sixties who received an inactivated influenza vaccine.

The CDR3 DNA follows: TGTGCCAGCGCCAAGTCTACAGAGCAGTACTTC. Its translation is CASAKSTEQYF. The chain carries TRBV5-5 and TRBJ2-7; D call uncertain. The V end lost 7 bases, the J end lost 7 bases, and 12 bases lay between the germline ends. This CDR3 comprises 11 residues. Germline V gene data show CDR1 as SGHKS and CDR2 as YYEKEE (reference sequence).